A single sample is the source of the 9 T cell receptor beta chains below, sequenced in a study of shared clonotypes between healthy human individuals. Sequencing used immunoSEQ multiplex PCR; TCRdb keeps in-frame clones, though not all of them. This table has about 1.1 million clones, approximately 80% appearing once. The specimen sequenced was memory CD4+ T cells from PBMCs. Sample subset: CD45RA-negative fraction. These receptors all come from a man between 18 and 35 years old in good health. Some clones in this sample may be carry-over from other donors' samples.

This clone was observed a single time. The CDR3 protein is CASSLTSGHYNEQFF. CDR3 nucleotides: TGTGCCAGCAGCTTAACTAGCGGGCACTACAATGAGCAGTTCTTC. The V gene is TRBV7-2, the J gene TRBJ2-1; TRBD2 matches 9 bases. This CDR3 is 15 amino acids long. CDR1 and CDR2 (germline): SGHTA, FQGNSA. V was clipped by 2 bases and J by 3 bases; unmatched bases: 2. The full variable domain, completed using reference TRBV7-2 and TRBJ2-1, is GAGVSQSPSNKVTEKGKDVELRCDPISGHTALYWYRQSLGQGLEFLIYFQGNSAPDKSGLPSDRFSAERTGGSVSTLTIQRTQQEDSAVYLCASSLTSGHYNEQFFGPGTRLTVL.

V and J are TRBV28 and TRBJ1-1; D possibly corresponds to TRBD1 (5 bases). Looked up from germline, CDR1 is MDHEN and CDR2 is SYDVKM. CDR3 length: 13 residues. V shed 6 bases and J shed 7 bases, with 15 bases lying between them. The CDR3 DNA reads as TGTGCCAGCAGAGGGGCCGCAGCCCATGAAGCTTTCTTT. It encodes CASRGAAAHEAFF. The full variable domain, completed using reference TRBV28 and TRBJ1-1, is DVKVTQSSRYLVKRTGEKVFLECVQDMDHENMFWYRQDPGLGLRLIYFSYDVKMKEKGDIPEGYSVSREKKERFSLILESASTNQTSMYLCASRGAAAHEAFFGQGTRLTVV.

The chain uses TRBV7-2 and TRBJ2-3; D gene ambiguous. Trimming stripped 3 bases from V and 1 base from J, with 11 bases between. Germline V lookup: CDR1 SGHTA, CDR2 FQGNSA. The CDR3 sequence is 15 residues long. The CDR3 DNA reads TGTGCCAGCAGCTTGCTGGGGATCCGCACAGATACGCAGTATTTT. Translating it yields CASSLLGIRTDTQYF.

The chain joins TRBV6-5 to TRBJ1-1; D ambiguous. The CDR3 length is 14 residues. The V end was cut by 2 bases, the J end by 11 bases, with 18 bases between. Germline loops: CDR1 MNHEY, CDR2 SVGAGI. The CDR3 nucleotides read TGTGCCAGCAGTTACGACTTCCCTACGGTTGCGGCTTTCTTT. Residues: CASSYDFPTVAAFF.

This clone showed up just a few times. V gene TRBV19 combines with J gene TRBJ1-2; 8 positions match TRBD1. The CDR3 is 13 amino acids. The germline gives CDR1 LNHDA, CDR2 SQIVND (reference sequence). The V and J ends lost 9 bases and 4 bases, in that order; junction bases with no gene match: 7. The CDR3 DNA reads as TGTGCCAGCAGGGACAGGTTCGGCTATGGCTACACCTTC. This gives the protein CASRDRFGYGYTF.

V usage is TRBV21-1 and J usage is TRBJ1-2. TRBV21-1 is given as a pseudogene. This CDR3 contains 15 residues. The DNA of the CDR3 is TGTGCCAGCCCTAAATTTCGAGAGGGGTTCTATGGCTACACCTTC. Its protein is CASPKFREGFYGYTF.

The rearrangement joins TRBV6-5 to TRBJ2-7; D remains unclear. There are 11 residues in the CDR3. V gave up 2 bases and J gave up 9 bases, with 8 bases separating them. Germline loops: CDR1 MNHEY, CDR2 SVGAGI. The CDR3: CASSYNSLQYF. CDR3 in DNA: TGTGCCAGCAGTTACAACAGCTTGCAGTACTTC.

Of note for this clone: One end of the junction varies from germline; a read error may be responsible. The V and J genes are TRBV7-7 and TRBJ2-5; no definite D call. Germline-derived CDR1 and CDR2 are SSHAT and FNYEAQ (reference sequence). CDR3 length equals 13 residues. The CDR3 sequence is CASSLVKRETQYF. DNA for the CDR3: TGTGCTAGCAGCTTAGTCAAAAGGGAGACCCAGTACTTC.

This clone was detected only once. The CDR3 loop reads CASSLNPVNSYEQYF. In DNA form, the CDR3 reads TGTGCCAGCAGCTTGAACCCAGTAAACTCCTACGAGCAGTACTTC. The chain recombines TRBV5-6 with TRBJ2-7; the D is unclear. With 1 base removed from V and 0 bases from J, the gap between germline ends came to 11 bases. The germline gives CDR1 SGHDT, CDR2 YYEEEE. CDR3 length: 15 residues.